This passage covers 3 T cell receptor beta chains from one sample sequenced in a study of T cell responses to AZD1222 COVID-19 vaccine. Data came from immunoSEQ multiplex PCR; TCRdb stores just in-frame clones and leaves some out. The data hold more than 150,000 clones, with 85% to 90% observed a single time. The specimen was peripheral blood, collected on day 0 of MenACWY control vaccination. The source is an adult in good health.

The chain couples TRBV7-6 to TRBJ2-5; TRBD2 is a possible D gene (6 bases). The V end was cut by 1 base, the J end by 1 base, with 7 bases between. The CDR3 has 14 amino acids. Germline CDR1 and CDR2: SGHVS and FNYEAQ. The CDR3 loop reads CASSLGGVQETQYF. Written as DNA, the CDR3 is TGTGCCAGCAGCTTAGGGGGGGTCCAAGAGACCCAGTACTTC.

V gene TRBV5-5 combines with J gene TRBJ1-1; D uncertain. CDR1 is SGHKS, CDR2 YYEKEE, per germline (reference sequence). There are 15 residues in the CDR3. V lost 4 bases and J 1 base, leaving 14 bases between the germline ends. The CDR3 sequence is CASSPTDPENTEAFF. CDR3 nucleotides: TGTGCCAGCAGCCCGACTGACCCAGAGAACACTGAAGCTTTCTTT.

This clone has just one count. The chain combines TRBV6-5 with TRBJ1-2; 7 bases map to TRBD1. Trimming took 1 base from V and 4 from J; bases not matched to a gene: 9. CDR1 is MNHEY, CDR2 SVGAGI, per germline. CDR3 length: 16 amino acids. The CDR3 loop reads CASSYWTTGTVYGYTF. The CDR3, as DNA: TGTGCCAGCAGTTACTGGACAACCGGGACAGTCTATGGCTACACCTTC.